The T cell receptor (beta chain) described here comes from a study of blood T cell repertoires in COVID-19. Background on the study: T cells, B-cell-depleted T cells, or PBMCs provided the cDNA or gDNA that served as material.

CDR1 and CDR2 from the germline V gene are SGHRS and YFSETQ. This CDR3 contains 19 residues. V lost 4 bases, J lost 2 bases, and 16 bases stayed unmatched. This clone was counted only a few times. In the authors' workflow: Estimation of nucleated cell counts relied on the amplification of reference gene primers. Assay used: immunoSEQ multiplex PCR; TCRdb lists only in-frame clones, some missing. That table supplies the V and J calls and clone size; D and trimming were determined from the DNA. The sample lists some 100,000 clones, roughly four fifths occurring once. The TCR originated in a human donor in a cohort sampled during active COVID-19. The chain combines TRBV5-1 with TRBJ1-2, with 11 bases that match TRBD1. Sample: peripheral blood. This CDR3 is CASSPSIYRDRGKNYGYTF. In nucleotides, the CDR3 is TGCGCCAGCAGCCCAAGCATTTATCGGGACAGGGGGAAGAACTATGGCTACACCTTC.